These 9 T cell receptor beta chains originate from one sample sequenced in a study of blood T cells in healthy people across ages. It was with a sample-barcoded 5' primer and a J-beta primer mix that a second PCR of roughly 7 to 11 cycles was run. TCRdb ran MiXCR on the 5' RACE reads and lists one entry per CDR3 protein. The sample has hundreds of thousands of distinct CDR3 sequences, around 48% seen once. Sequences were obtained from blood. The receptor source for this set is a woman aged 60-75 years in good health.

This clonotype was found a few times. This chain links TRBV7-9 with TRBJ2-7; 15 bases agree with TRBD2. Judging by the DNA end, TRBJ2-5 fits better; the J call may be wrong. This CDR3 has 18 amino acids. Germline V gene sequence: CDR1 SEHNR, CDR2 FQNEAQ (reference sequence). The CDR3 DNA reads TGTGCCAGCACCCGATTCGGACTAGCGGGAGGGATGGTGGAGACCCAGTACTTC. Its translation: CASTRFGLAGGMVETQYF.

The rearrangement links TRBV12-3 or TRBV12-4 to TRBJ1-2; perhaps TRBD1 as D (6 bases). The CDR3 spans 15 residues. Trimming pared 4 bases from V and 4 bases from J, leaving 16 bases between. CDR3 protein: CASSYTTGYAYGYTF. CDR3 DNA: TGTGCCAGCAGTTATACAACAGGGTACGCCTATGGCTACACCTTC.

This clonotype was detected only a few times. CDR3 sequence reads: CASSLERNQPQHF. CDR3 coding DNA: TGTGCCAGCAGCTTAGAGAGGAATCAGCCCCAGCATTTT. The genes are TRBV7-2 and TRBJ1-5; D unresolved. The germline gives CDR1 SGHTA, CDR2 FQGNSA. The CDR3 consists of 13 residues. Trimming left V 1 base short and J 4 bases short, with 5 bases between.

The chain uses TRBV5-1 and TRBJ2-5; the match to TRBD1 covers 7 bases. CDR3 length: 15 residues. V lost 4 bases and J lost 4; bases outside the gene matches: 10. CDR1 SGHRS and CDR2 YFSETQ come from the germline V gene. The CDR3 is CASSTVPGQRETQYF. The CDR3 DNA sequence: TGCGCCAGCAGCACTGTCCCGGGACAGAGAGAGACCCAGTACTTC.

The gene calls are TRBV12-3 or TRBV12-4 and TRBJ2-7; TRBD2 aligns across 7 bases. V trimming: 6 bases; J trimming: 6 bases; junction bases outside the gene matches: 11. The length of the CDR3 is 14 residues. CDR3 region: CASSLAEATCEQYF. The CDR3 DNA reads as TGTGCCAGCAGCCTAGCGGAAGCGACCTGCGAGCAGTACTTC.

The chain has TRBV6-2 or TRBV6-3 and TRBJ1-2, with no clear D. Trimming left V 6 bases short and J 6 bases short, with 8 bases between. CDR3 length: 11 residues. The V gene's germline CDR1 is MNHEY and CDR2 SVGEGT. The CDR3 nucleotides read TGTGCCAGCAGAGACGGGGATGGCTACACCTTC. This codes for CASRDGDGYTF.

The genes are TRBV9 and TRBJ2-7, with 9 bases that match TRBD2. The J call may be mistaken, given a closer DNA end match to TRBJ2-5. The CDR3 length is 14 residues. Germline CDR1 and CDR2: SGDLS and YYNGEE. The CDR3 sequence: CASSVPSGTETQYF. CDR3 nucleotide sequence: TGTGCCAGCAGCGTACCTAGCGGGACCGAGACCCAGTACTTC.

There are a few counts of this clonotype. CDR3 DNA: TGTGCCAGCAGCTACATCCAGGGGGCACCCTACTCCTACGAGCAGTACTTC. It translates to CASSYIQGAPYSYEQYF. The gene calls are TRBV7-2 and TRBJ2-7; the match to TRBD1 covers 8 bases. Losses at the gene ends were 4 bases for V and 0 bases for J; bases not matched to a gene: 11. The CDR3 spans 17 residues. Germline V gene data show CDR1 as SGHTA and CDR2 as FQGNSA.

This chain links TRBV6-4 with TRBJ2-1; TRBD2 aligns across 10 bases. CDR1 is MRHNA, CDR2 SNTAGT, per germline. The CDR3 covers 14 residues. Germline trimming cut 5 bases from V and 9 bases from J; bases unmatched to any gene: 7. The CDR3 coding sequence is TGTGCCAGCAGTTTTGGGACTAGCGAGGGTGAGCAGTTCTTC. As protein: CASSFGTSEGEQFF.